A single sample is the source of the 15 T cell receptor beta chains below, sequenced in a study of cytomegalovirus exposure and HLA in healthy donors. Profiling relied on immunoSEQ multiplex PCR, and the TCRdb table lists in-frame clones only, not all of them. This sample has about 79,000 clones; 80% to 95% occur once, and the top ten carry about 3.8%. Sequencing was done on a sample of PBMCs. The receptors derive from a woman under 40 in good health and CMV-seronegative.

This chain links TRBV11-2 with TRBJ1-1; D might be TRBD1 (5 bases). Germline V CDR1 and CDR2: SGHAT, FQNNGV. The CDR3 spans 15 residues. Trimming took off 5 bases at V and 0 bases at J, with 13 bases between the two ends. Written as DNA, the CDR3 is TGTGCCAGCAGCATAACAGGAAACATGAACACTGAAGCTTTCTTT. It encodes CASSITGNMNTEAFF.

The rearrangement links TRBV7-2 to TRBJ1-1; possible D gene TRBD1, 5 bases. CDR1 and CDR2 from the germline V gene are SGHTA and FQGNSA. V shed 3 bases and J shed 1 base, with 9 bases lying between them. This CDR3 has 14 residues. CDR3 in amino acids: CASSLLGGNTEAFF. The CDR3 nucleotides are TGTGCCAGCAGCTTGTTGGGGGGGAACACTGAAGCTTTCTTT.

V is TRBV6-1 and J is TRBJ1-2; D gene uncertain. CDR1 is MNHNS, CDR2 SASEGT, per germline. This CDR3 comprises 13 residues. V was shortened by 8 bases and J by 1 base, with 11 bases between the two germline ends. In DNA, the CDR3 is TGTGCCAGCGTTAAAGAGAATAACTATGGCTACACCTTC. It encodes CASVKENNYGYTF.

The chain has TRBV7-2 and TRBJ1-1; TRBD1 matches at 11 bases. The CDR3 spans 16 residues. Per germline, CDR1 SGHTA and CDR2 FQGNSA. V trimming: 1 base; J trimming: 5 bases; junction bases outside the gene matches: 6. The CDR3 bases are TGTGCCAGCAGCTTAGTTTCTGGGGACAGGGGGACTGAAGCTTTCTTT. Encoded protein: CASSLVSGDRGTEAFF.

This chain joins TRBV6-6 and TRBJ2-1; 7 bases line up with TRBD2. V was clipped by 11 bases and J by 5 bases; unmatched bases: 9. This CDR3 region has 13 residues. CDR1 is MNHNY, CDR2 SVGAGI, per germline (reference sequence). CDR3 residues: CAEAASGNNEQFF. The CDR3 DNA follows: TGTGCCGAGGCAGCTAGCGGCAACAATGAGCAGTTCTTC.

This chain connects TRBV4-2 to TRBJ1-2, with D possibly matching TRBD1 (6 bases). Per germline, CDR1 LGHNA and CDR2 YNFKEQ. The CDR3 is 17 amino acids. V was shortened by 2 bases and J by 2 bases, with 18 bases between the two germline ends. In DNA, the CDR3 is TGTGCCAGCAGCCAACTCGGACAGATAAGGGTGAACTATGGCTACACCTTC. The encoded protein is CASSQLGQIRVNYGYTF.

This chain links TRBV19 with TRBJ1-1; 7 bases agree with TRBD1. The CDR3 consists of 16 residues. CDR1 is LNHDA, CDR2 SQIVND, per germline (reference sequence). Unmatched junction bases numbered 8, after V lost 4 bases and J lost 0 bases. The CDR3 DNA reads as TGTGCCAGTAGTAGCCATTCAGGGGGTATGAACACTGAAGCTTTCTTT. Its protein is CASSSHSGGMNTEAFF.

The V and J genes are TRBV15 and TRBJ2-7, with 12 nucleotides matching TRBD2. The CDR3 loop spans 15 amino acids. Per the germline V gene, CDR1 is LNHNV and CDR2 is YYDKDF (reference sequence). V was clipped by 5 bases and J by 3 bases; unmatched bases: 5. DNA for the CDR3: TGTGCCACCAGCTACCAACTAGCGGGAGGCTACGAGCAGTACTTC. It translates to CATSYQLAGGYEQYF.

The rearrangement uses TRBV9 and TRBJ1-5; tentatively, D is TRBD1 (6 bases). Per germline, CDR1 SGDLS and CDR2 YYNGEE. The CDR3 sequence is 20 residues long. Trimming pared 0 bases from V and 3 bases from J, leaving 25 bases between. As DNA, the CDR3 is TGTGCCAGCAGCGTAGAAGAATTTGACAGGCCAACCCAAGACAATCAGCCCCAGCATTTT. Residues: CASSVEEFDRPTQDNQPQHF.

This chain joins TRBV2 and TRBJ2-3; tentative D call: TRBD2 (6 bases). V shed 4 bases and J shed 0 bases, with 14 bases lying between them. CDR3 size: 16 residues. The germline V gene has CDR1 SNHLY and CDR2 FYNNEI. The CDR3 region has the DNA TGTGCCAGCAGTGGTCAGGTAGCGGCTAGCACAGATACGCAGTATTTT. Residues: CASSGQVAASTDTQYF.

The chain couples TRBV7-9 to TRBJ1-5; 8 bases align to TRBD1. J lost 2 bases, V lost 4 bases, and 1 base had no gene match. CDR3 length: 14 residues. The V gene's germline CDR1 is SEHNR and CDR2 FQNEAQ (reference sequence). CDR3 bases: TGTGCCAGCAGCTCGACAGGGGGCAATCAGCCCCAGCATTTT. Its protein product is CASSSTGGNQPQHF.

The chain links TRBV28 to TRBJ1-2; 7 nucleotides align to TRBD1. The CDR3 spans 15 residues. The V gene end was trimmed by 3 bases and the J gene end by 4 bases; junction bases not matched to a gene: 8. Germline V lookup: CDR1 MDHEN, CDR2 SYDVKM. CDR3 in DNA: TGTGCCAGCAGTTTCATAGACAGGGCTCGCTATGGCTACACCTTC. The encoded protein is CASSFIDRARYGYTF.

The chain links TRBV6-6 to TRBJ2-5, with a tentative D call TRBD2 (5 bases). Trimming stripped 6 bases from V and 5 bases from J, with 13 bases between. This CDR3 is 13 amino acids long. The germline gives CDR1 MNHNY, CDR2 SVGAGI (reference sequence). The CDR3 sequence: CASRDGVAETQYF. The CDR3 nucleotides are TGTGCCAGCAGGGACGGGGTTGCGGAGACCCAGTACTTC.

The chain links TRBV28 to TRBJ1-2; D call uncertain. CDR1 MDHEN and CDR2 SYDVKM come from the germline V gene. This CDR3 contains 13 residues. The V gene lost 6 bases and the J gene lost 8 bases, with 16 bases spanning the gap. The CDR3 region is CASSPPGVSGYTF. In nucleotides, the CDR3 is TGTGCCAGCAGCCCCCCAGGCGTCTCGGGCTACACCTTC.

V gene TRBV7-2 combines with J gene TRBJ2-2, with D possibly being TRBD1 (5 bases). The CDR3 consists of 13 residues. Germline-derived CDR1 and CDR2 are SGHTA and FQGNSA. V was clipped by 4 bases and J by 7 bases, with 10 bases between them. In nucleotides, the CDR3 is TGTGCCAGCAGCTCCCAGGGTCTCGGGGAGCTGTTTTTT. It yields the protein CASSSQGLGELFF.